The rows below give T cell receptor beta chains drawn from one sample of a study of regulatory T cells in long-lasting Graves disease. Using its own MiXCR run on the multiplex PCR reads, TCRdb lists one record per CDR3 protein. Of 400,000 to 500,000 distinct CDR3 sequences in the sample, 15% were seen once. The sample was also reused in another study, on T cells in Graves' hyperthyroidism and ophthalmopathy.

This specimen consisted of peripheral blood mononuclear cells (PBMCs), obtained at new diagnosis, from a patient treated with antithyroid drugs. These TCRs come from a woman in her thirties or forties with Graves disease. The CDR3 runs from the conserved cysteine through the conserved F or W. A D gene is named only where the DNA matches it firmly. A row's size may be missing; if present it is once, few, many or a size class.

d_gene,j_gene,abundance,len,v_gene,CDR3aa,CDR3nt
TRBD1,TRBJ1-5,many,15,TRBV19,CASSKGGQLNQPQHF,TGTGCCAGTAGTAAGGGGGGACAGCTCAATCAGCCCCAGCATTTT
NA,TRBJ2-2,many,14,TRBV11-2,CASSLAHGAGELFF,TGTGCCAGCAGCTTAGCTCATGGTGCCGGGGAGCTGTTTTTT
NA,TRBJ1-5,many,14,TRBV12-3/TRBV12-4,CASSTGGAYQPQHF,TGTGCCAGCTCGACGGGGGGGGCCTATCAGCCCCAGCATTTT
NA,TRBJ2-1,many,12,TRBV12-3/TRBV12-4,CASGPGYNEQFF,TGTGCCAGTGGTCCGGGGTACAATGAGCAGTTCTTC
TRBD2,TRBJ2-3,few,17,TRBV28,CASTMEKGGRASDTQYF,TGTGCCAGCACCATGGAGAAAGGCGGGAGGGCCAGTGATACGCAGTATTTT
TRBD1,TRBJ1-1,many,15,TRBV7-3,CASSLTGTENTEAFF,TGTGCCAGCAGCTTAACCGGGACAGAGAACACTGAAGCTTTCTTT
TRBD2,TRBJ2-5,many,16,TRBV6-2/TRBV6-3,CASSRPAGLGSETQYF,TGTGCCAGCAGCCGCCCGGCGGGACTAGGCTCAGAGACCCAGTACTTC
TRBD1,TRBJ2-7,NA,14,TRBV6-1,CASSEATGGSEQYF,TGTGCCAGCAGTGAAGCGACAGGGGGAAGCGAGCAGTACTTC
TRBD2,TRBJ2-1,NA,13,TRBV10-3,CASKTSGSNEQFF,TGTGCCAGCAAAACTAGCGGGAGCAATGAGCAGTTCTTC
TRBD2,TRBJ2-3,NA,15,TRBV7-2,CASSFREAGTDTQYF,TGTGCCAGCAGCTTCCGGGAGGCAGGTACAGATACGCAGTATTTT
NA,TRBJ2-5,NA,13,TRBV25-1,CASSSSVGETQYF,TGTGCCAGCAGCTCTAGCGTGGGTGAGACCCAGTACTTC
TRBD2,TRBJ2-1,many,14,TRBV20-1,CSARTLAGEHEQFF,TGCAGTGCTAGAACCCTAGCGGGAGAGCATGAGCAGTTCTTC
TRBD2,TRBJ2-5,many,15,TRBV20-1,CSAPRPGGGQETQYF,TGCAGTGCTCCCCGGCCGGGGGGGGGCCAAGAGACCCAGTACTTC
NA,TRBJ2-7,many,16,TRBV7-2,CASSLDRDTSSYEQYF,TGTGCCAGCAGCTTAGACAGGGACACCAGCTCCTACGAGCAGTACTTC
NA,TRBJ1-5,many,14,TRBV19,CASSSWTDNQPQHF,TGTGCCAGTAGTTCTTGGACAGATAATCAGCCCCAGCATTTT
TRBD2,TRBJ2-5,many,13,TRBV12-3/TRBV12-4,CASASGGRETQYF,TGTGCCAGCGCCTCCGGGGGGAGAGAGACCCAGTACTTC
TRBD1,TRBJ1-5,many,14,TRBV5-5,CASRRTGTDQPQHF,TGTGCCAGCAGGCGTACCGGGACAGACCAGCCCCAGCATTTT
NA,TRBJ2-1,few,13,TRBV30,CAWSKGLDNEQFF,TGTGCCTGGAGTAAGGGTCTCGACAATGAGCAGTTCTTC
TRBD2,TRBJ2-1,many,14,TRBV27,CASSLTSGSPQQFF,TGTGCCAGCAGTTTGACTAGCGGGAGCCCGCAGCAGTTCTTC
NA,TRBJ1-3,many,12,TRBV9,CASSREGNTIYF,TGTGCCAGCAGCCGAGAGGGAAACACCATATATTTT
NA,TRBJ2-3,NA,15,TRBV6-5,CASSYTGYPTDTQYF,TGTGCCAGCAGTTACACGGGATACCCCACAGATACGCAGTATTTT
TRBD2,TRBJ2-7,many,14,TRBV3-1,CASSQGLAGDEQYF,TGTGCCAGCAGCCAAGGGCTAGCGGGAGACGAGCAGTACTTC
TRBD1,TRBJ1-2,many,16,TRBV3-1,CASSQDPDRAKDGYTF,TGTGCCAGCAGCCAAGATCCCGACAGGGCTAAGGATGGCTACACCTTC
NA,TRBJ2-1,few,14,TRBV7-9,CASRWGEPANEQFF,TGTGCCAGCCGGTGGGGAGAGCCCGCCAATGAGCAGTTCTTC
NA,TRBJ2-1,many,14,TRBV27,CASSGGTAYNEQFF,TGTGCCAGCAGTGGAGGGACGGCCTACAATGAGCAGTTCTTC
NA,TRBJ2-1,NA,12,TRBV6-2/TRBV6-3,CASRVSGHEQFF,TGTGCCAGCAGGGTTAGTGGTCATGAGCAGTTCTTC
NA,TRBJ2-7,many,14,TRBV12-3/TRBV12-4,CASSHQRAAYEQYF,TGTGCCAGCAGTCATCAGCGGGCCGCCTACGAGCAGTACTTC
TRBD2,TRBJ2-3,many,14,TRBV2,CASSDGLATDTQYF,TGTGCCAGCAGCGACGGACTAGCGACAGATACGCAGTATTTT
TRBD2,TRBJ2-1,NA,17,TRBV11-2,CASSLLQTSGTYNEQFF,TGTGCCAGCAGCCTCCTACAGACTAGCGGGACATACAATGAGCAGTTCTTC
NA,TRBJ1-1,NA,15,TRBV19,CASSIQGTLSTEAFF,TGTGCCAGTAGTATACAGGGCACCTTGAGCACTGAAGCTTTCTTT
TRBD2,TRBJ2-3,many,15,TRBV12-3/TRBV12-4,CASSGTSGSEDTQYF,TGTGCCAGCAGCGGGACTAGCGGGTCCGAAGATACGCAGTATTTT
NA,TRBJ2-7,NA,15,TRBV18,CASSVQTRSSYEQYF,TGTGCCAGCTCAGTACAGACTCGAAGCTCCTACGAGCAGTACTTC
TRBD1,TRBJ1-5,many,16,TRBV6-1,CASIGQGTYSNQPQHF,TGTGCCAGCATCGGACAGGGAACCTATAGCAATCAGCCCCAGCATTTT
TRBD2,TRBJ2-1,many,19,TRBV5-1,CASSLVGGLAGIAYNEQFF,TGCGCCAGCAGCTTGGTAGGAGGACTAGCGGGAATAGCCTACAATGAGCAGTTCTTC
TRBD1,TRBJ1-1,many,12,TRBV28,CASSRQGARAFF,TGTGCCAGCAGTCGACAGGGGGCTCGGGCTTTCTTT
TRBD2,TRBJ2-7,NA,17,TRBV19,CASSPIVYWTSGYEQYF,TGTGCCAGTAGCCCCATCGTCTATTGGACTAGCGGGTACGAGCAGTACTTC
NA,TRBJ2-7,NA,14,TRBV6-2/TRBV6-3,CASSGPGTNYEQYF,TGTGCCAGCAGTGGTCCCGGGACAAACTACGAGCAGTACTTC
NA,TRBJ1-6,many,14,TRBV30,CAWSKGQLNSPLHF,TGTGCCTGGAGTAAGGGACAACTAAATTCACCCCTCCACTTT
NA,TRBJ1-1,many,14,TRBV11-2,CASSADRLNTEAFF,TGTGCCAGCAGCGCCGACAGGTTGAACACTGAAGCTTTCTTT
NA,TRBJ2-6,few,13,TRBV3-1,CASSLRGANVLTF,TGTGCCAGCAGCCTCCGCGGGGCCAACGTCCTGACTTTC
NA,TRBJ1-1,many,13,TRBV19,CATTDTGVSEAFF,TGTGCCACTACAGACACGGGGGTATCTGAAGCTTTCTTT
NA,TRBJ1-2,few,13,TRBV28,CASSLGVGHGYTF,TGTGCCAGCAGTTTAGGGGTTGGTCATGGCTACACCTTC
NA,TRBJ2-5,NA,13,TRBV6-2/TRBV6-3,CASREGARETQYF,TGTGCCAGCAGGGAGGGGGCGCGGGAGACCCAGTACTTC
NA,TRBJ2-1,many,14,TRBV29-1,CSVEGPGSYNEQFF,TGCAGCGTTGAAGGACCCGGCTCCTACAATGAGCAGTTCTTC
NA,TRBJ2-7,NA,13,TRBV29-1,CSVDITGQYEQYF,TGCAGCGTTGATATTACCGGACAGTACGAGCAGTACTTC
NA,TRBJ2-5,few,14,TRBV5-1,CASSLSAGSKLVYF,TGCGCCAGCAGCTTGTCGGCTGGGTCAAAACTTGTGTACTTC
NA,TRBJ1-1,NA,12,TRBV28,CASSQTYTEAFF,TGTGCCAGCAGTCAAACCTACACTGAAGCTTTCTTT
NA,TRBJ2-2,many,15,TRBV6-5,CASSYRRHGTGELFF,TGTGCCAGCAGTTACAGGCGGCATGGCACCGGGGAGCTGTTTTTT
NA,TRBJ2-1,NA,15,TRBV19,CASSLTGQVYNEQFF,TGTGCCAGTAGTTTAACGGGGCAGGTCTACAATGAGCAGTTCTTC
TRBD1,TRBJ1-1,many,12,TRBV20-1,CSPGQGDTEAFF,TGCAGTCCAGGACAGGGGGACACTGAAGCTTTCTTT
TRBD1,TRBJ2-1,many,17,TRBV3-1,CASSQTRDRVGSNEQFF,TGTGCCAGCAGCCAGACCAGGGACAGGGTGGGGTCCAATGAGCAGTTCTTC
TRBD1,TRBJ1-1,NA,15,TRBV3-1,CASSPQTGGNTEAFF,TGTGCCAGCAGCCCGCAGACAGGGGGTAACACTGAAGCTTTCTTT
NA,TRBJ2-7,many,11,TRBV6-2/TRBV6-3,CASKSTYEQYF,TGTGCCAGCAAATCAACCTACGAGCAGTACTTC
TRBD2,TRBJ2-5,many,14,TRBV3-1,CASSLAGESETQYF,TGTGCCAGCAGCCTAGCGGGAGAGTCTGAGACCCAGTACTTC
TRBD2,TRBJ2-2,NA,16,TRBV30,CAWSVSRTSISGELFF,TGTGCCTGGAGTGTATCACGGACTAGCATCTCCGGGGAGCTGTTTTTT